In its sample, the clone carrying this T cell receptor (beta chain) ranks as medium-sized. The antigen is undetermined. The same CDR3 arises from other DNA sequences in this sample as well. At deep level, the assay was performed. Spread over ten immunoSEQ deep assay plates, unsorted PBMC DNA underwent sequencing. Data came from immunoSEQ multiplex PCR; TCRdb stores just in-frame clones and leaves some out. The table shows around 430,000 clones, with 70% to 80% occurring only once. This entry belongs to a study of shared clonotypes between healthy human individuals. The germline V gene encodes CDR1 SNHLY and CDR2 FYNNEI. This CDR3 has 15 residues. With 1 base removed from V and 0 bases from J, the gap between germline ends came to 7 bases. General observations from the study: Few donors restricted represented genetic and exposure-history diversity. Sampling involved blood alone; tissue repertoires likely differ.

Sequencing used PBMCs. The chain has TRBV2 and TRBJ1-5; no definite D call. This TCR came from a woman between 35 and 50 years old in good health. Some clones in this sample may be carry-over from other donors' samples. The CDR3 sequence is CASSEGGFSNQPQHF. The CDR3 nucleotides read TGTGCCAGCAGTGAAGGGGGATTTAGCAATCAGCCCCAGCATTTT.